Shown below are 10 T cell receptor beta chains from a single sample sequenced in a study of OX40 agonist ivuxolimab in advanced cancers. Using immunoSEQ multiplex PCR, the repertoire was profiled, and TCRdb retains in-frame clones only, with some absent. Here the sample spans tens of thousands of clones, about 88% being singletons. Here the sequenced sample was CD4+ or CD8+ T cells sorted from blood, taken in a trial of the OX40 agonist ivuxolimab. These TCRs come from an adult with an advanced solid tumor such as melanoma, head and neck, liver or kidney cancer.

The CDR3 region has the DNA TGTGCCAGCAGCCGGGACGGCGGGGCTTTCTTT. Translated, it gives CASSRDGGAFF. This chain connects TRBV5-6 to TRBJ1-1; a weak D match, TRBD1 (5 bases). Trimming took 4 bases from V and 11 from J, leaving 12 bases between them. Germline assignment: CDR1 SGHDT and CDR2 YYEEEE. The CDR3 spans 11 residues.

The J gene is TRBJ2-3, the V gene TRBV7-9; 11 bases match TRBD2. The CDR3 is 18 residues long. Per germline, CDR1 SEHNR and CDR2 FQNEAQ (reference sequence). V shed 5 bases and J 6 bases; nucleotides not matched to a gene: 16. The CDR3 spells CASSPKLRLAGTADTQYF. In DNA form, the CDR3 reads TGTGCCAGCAGCCCGAAACTGAGACTAGCGGGAACGGCGGATACGCAGTATTTT.

The chain couples TRBV7-9 to TRBJ1-2; tentatively, D is TRBD1 (5 bases). From germline, CDR1 is SEHNR and CDR2 FQNEAQ (reference sequence). The CDR3 totals 15 residues. V gave up 3 bases and J gave up 1 base, with 12 bases separating them. CDR3 DNA: TGTGCCAGCAGCTTTGGCGGGGGTGATAACTATGGCTACACCTTC. Residues: CASSFGGGDNYGYTF.

The genes are TRBV9 and TRBJ2-6; the D gene is possibly TRBD1 (5 bases). Per germline, CDR1 SGDLS and CDR2 YYNGEE. CDR3 size: 15 residues. The V end was cut by 4 bases, the J end by 4 bases, with 12 bases between. The CDR3 nucleotides read TGTGCCAGCAGCCTTACAGGCCCCGGGGCCAACGTCCTGACTTTC. It encodes CASSLTGPGANVLTF. Using reference TRBV9 and TRBJ2-6 for the parts outside the CDR3, the full variable domain is DSGVTQTPKHLITATGQRVTLRCSPRSGDLSVYWYQQSLDQGLQFLIQYYNGEERAKGNILERFSAQQFPDLHSELNLSSLELGDSALYFCASSLTGPGANVLTFGAGSRLTVL.

This clone was observed a single time. The chain couples TRBV2 to TRBJ2-7, with a tentative D call TRBD2 (6 bases). Germline-derived CDR1 and CDR2 are SNHLY and FYNNEI. The V end lost 3 bases, the J end lost 4 bases, and 19 bases lay between the germline ends. The CDR3 contains 16 residues. The CDR3 DNA reads as TGTGCCAGCAGTGACGGGAGTTCACAATTTGCTTACGAGCAGTACTTC. It codes for CASSDGSSQFAYEQYF.

The chain recombines TRBV19 with TRBJ2-2; 13 bases match TRBD2. In germline, CDR1 is LNHDA, CDR2 SQIVND (reference sequence). The CDR3 has 18 residues. The trim removed 1 base at V and 3 bases at J, leaving 5 bases unmatched. CDR3 region: CASSIGPGLAGDTGELFF. The CDR3 nucleotides read TGTGCCAGTAGTATAGGCCCCGGACTAGCGGGGGACACCGGGGAGCTGTTTTTT.

V gene TRBV5-1 combines with J gene TRBJ1-3, with D tentatively TRBD1 (5 bases). V was shortened by 1 base and J by 0 bases, with 11 bases between the two germline ends. Germline CDR1 is SGHRS and CDR2 is YFSETQ. The CDR3 extends over 16 amino acids. CDR3 amino acids: CASSLQDTSSGNTIYF. In DNA, the CDR3 is TGCGCCAGCAGCTTGCAGGACACGAGCTCTGGAAACACCATATATTTT.

J is TRBJ1-5 and V is TRBV6-5, with D possibly being TRBD1 (5 bases). Trimming took 6 bases from V and 4 from J, leaving 16 bases between them. CDR3 size: 15 residues. Germline loops: CDR1 MNHEY, CDR2 SVGAGI. The CDR3 protein is CASSQLGVGNQPQHF. Here the CDR3 DNA reads TGTGCCAGCAGCCAACTAGGGGTTGGGAATCAGCCCCAGCATTTT.

The rearrangement uses TRBV5-4 and TRBJ2-7; no clear D. Deletions cut 4 bases from V and 6 bases from J, with 11 bases between. The germline V gene has CDR1 SGHNT and CDR2 YYREEE (reference sequence). This CDR3 is built from 12 residues. CDR3 protein: CASSPLRAEQYF. As DNA, the CDR3 is TGTGCCAGCAGCCCTCTTAGAGCCGAGCAGTACTTC.

The rearrangement joins TRBV6-6 to TRBJ2-7; 12 bases are a match to TRBD1. The V gene end was trimmed by 6 bases and the J gene end by 5 bases; junction bases not matched to a gene: 5. There are 14 residues in the CDR3. Germline CDR1 is MNHNY and CDR2 is SVGAGI (reference sequence). This chain's CDR3 is CASSPGQGAHEQYF. In DNA form, the CDR3 reads TGTGCCAGCAGCCCGGGACAGGGGGCCCACGAGCAGTACTTC.